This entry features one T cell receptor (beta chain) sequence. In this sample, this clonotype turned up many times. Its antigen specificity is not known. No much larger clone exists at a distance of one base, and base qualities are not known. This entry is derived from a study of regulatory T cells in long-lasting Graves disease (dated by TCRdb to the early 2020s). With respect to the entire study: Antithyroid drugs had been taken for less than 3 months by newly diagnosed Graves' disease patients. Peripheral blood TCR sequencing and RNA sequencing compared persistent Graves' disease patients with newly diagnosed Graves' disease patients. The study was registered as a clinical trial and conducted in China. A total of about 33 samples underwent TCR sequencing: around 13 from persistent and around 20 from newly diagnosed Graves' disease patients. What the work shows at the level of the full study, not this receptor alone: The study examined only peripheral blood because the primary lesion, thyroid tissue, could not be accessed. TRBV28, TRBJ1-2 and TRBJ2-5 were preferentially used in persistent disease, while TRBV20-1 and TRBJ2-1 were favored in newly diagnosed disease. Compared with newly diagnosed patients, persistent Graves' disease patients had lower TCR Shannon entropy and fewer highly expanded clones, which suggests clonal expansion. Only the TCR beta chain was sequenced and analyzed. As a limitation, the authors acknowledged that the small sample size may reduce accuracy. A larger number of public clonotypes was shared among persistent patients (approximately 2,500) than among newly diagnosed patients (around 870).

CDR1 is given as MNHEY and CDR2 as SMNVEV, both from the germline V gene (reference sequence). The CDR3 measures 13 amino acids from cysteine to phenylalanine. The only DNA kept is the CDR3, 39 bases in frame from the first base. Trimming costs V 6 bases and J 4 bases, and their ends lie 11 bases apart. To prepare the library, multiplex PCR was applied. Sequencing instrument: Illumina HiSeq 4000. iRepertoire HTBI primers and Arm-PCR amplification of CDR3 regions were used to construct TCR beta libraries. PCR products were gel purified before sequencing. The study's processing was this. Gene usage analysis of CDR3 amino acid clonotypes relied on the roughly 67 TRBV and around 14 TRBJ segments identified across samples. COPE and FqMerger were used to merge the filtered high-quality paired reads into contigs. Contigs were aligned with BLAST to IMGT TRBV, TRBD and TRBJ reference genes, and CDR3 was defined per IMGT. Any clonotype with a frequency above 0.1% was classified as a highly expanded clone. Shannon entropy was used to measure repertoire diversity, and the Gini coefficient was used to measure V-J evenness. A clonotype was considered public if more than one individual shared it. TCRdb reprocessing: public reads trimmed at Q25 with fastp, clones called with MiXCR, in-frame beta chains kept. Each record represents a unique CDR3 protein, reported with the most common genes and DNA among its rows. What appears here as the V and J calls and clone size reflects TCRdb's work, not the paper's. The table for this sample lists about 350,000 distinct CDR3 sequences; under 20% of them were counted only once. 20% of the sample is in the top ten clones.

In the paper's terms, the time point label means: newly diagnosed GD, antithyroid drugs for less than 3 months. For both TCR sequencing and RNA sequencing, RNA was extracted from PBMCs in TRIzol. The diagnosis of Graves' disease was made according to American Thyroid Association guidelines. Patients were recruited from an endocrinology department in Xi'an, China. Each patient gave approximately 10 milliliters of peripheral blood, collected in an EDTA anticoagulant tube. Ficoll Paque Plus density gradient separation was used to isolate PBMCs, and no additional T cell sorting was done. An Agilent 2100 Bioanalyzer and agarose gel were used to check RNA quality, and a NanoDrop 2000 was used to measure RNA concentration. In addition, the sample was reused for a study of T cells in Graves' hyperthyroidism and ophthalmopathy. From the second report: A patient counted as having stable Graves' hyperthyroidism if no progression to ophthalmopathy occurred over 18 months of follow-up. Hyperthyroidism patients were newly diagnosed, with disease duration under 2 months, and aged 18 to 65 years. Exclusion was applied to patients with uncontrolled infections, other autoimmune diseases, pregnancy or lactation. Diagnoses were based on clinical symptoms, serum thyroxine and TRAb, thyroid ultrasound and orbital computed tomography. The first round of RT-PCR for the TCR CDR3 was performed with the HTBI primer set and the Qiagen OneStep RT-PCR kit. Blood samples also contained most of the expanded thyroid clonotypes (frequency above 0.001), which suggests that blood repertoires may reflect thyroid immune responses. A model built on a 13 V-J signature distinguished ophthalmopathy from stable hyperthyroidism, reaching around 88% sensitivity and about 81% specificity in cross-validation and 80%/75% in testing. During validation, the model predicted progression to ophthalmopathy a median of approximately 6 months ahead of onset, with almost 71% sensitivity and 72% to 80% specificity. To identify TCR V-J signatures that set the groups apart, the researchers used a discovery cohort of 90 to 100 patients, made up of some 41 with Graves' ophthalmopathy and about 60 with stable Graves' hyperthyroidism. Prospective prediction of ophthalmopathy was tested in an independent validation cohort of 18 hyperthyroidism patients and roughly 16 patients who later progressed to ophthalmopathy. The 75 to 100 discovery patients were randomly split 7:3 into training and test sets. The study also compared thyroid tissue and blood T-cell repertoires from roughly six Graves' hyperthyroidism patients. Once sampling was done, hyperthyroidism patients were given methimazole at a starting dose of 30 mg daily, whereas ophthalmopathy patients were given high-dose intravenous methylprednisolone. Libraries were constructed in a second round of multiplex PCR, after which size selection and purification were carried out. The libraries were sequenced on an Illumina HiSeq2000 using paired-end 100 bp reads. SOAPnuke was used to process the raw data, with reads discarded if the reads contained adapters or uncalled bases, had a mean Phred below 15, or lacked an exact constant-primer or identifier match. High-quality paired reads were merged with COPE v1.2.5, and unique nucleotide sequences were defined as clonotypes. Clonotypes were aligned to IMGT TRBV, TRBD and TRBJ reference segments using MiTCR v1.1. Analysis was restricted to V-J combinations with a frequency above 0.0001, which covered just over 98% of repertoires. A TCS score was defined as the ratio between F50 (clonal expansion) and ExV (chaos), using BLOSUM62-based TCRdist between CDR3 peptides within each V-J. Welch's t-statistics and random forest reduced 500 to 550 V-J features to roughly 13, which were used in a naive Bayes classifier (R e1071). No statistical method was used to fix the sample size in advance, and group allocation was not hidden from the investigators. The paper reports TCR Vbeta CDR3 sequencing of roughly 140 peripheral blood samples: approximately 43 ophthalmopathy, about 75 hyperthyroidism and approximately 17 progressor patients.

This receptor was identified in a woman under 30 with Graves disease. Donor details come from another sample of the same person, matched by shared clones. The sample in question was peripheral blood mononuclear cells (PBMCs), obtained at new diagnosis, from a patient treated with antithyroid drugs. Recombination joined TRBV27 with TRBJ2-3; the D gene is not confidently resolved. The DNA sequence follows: TGTGCCAGCAGGGCCAGCAGCCCAGATACGCAGTATTTT. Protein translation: CASRASSPDTQYF.